This paragraph covers one T cell receptor beta chain sequence. Its antigen is currently not known. No much larger clonotype is one base removed from it; base qualities were not supplied. TCRbeta CDR3 regions were amplified from genomic DNA using the immunoSEQ Assay, a bias-controlled multiplex PCR. The original pipeline was this. Nucleated cell counts per sample were estimated from amplification of reference gene primers within the assay. To quantify the absolute abundance of each unique TCRbeta CDR3 rearrangement, sequence reads were collapsed and filtered. For each sample, productive Simpson clonality was calculated as the square root of Simpson's diversity index over productive rearrangements. The clones in this table, taken by TCRdb from immuneACCESS, are in-frame only. Not every clone is retained; where verified, under half of the shortfall comes from an unresolved V gene, and the cause of the rest is unknown. V and J calls and clone size are those listed in that table; D and trimming were worked out from the DNA. Present in this sample are 350,000 to 450,000 clones, roughly 85% of which were seen just once. The leading ten clones occupy about 3.6% of the sample.

The data belong to a study of blood T cell repertoires in COVID-19 (TCRdb year 2020). In the study overall: Collaborator samples came from the United States, Italy and Spain and covered acute and convalescent phases of COVID-19. The dataset comprised deeply sampled blood TCRbeta repertoires from subjects exposed to, actively infected with, or recovered from COVID-19. Nearly every sample came with metadata listing a de-identified subject ID, COVID-19 status, age in years and sex. The repertoires were made available in a free public database intended to serve as a resource for research on the immune response to SARS-CoV-2. Samples came from the ongoing ImmuneRACE study (first 160 participants) plus 1,254 subjects from 6 global collaborators. Where HLA class I and class II types were available, the types were taken from metadata supplied by the sample provider, not from assay-based typing. The material from the prospective study consisted of cDNA or gDNA derived from T cells, B-cell-depleted T cells, or PBMCs.

Broad study findings and their caveats: The quantity of clinical and demographic metadata differed by source and by participant and was supplied without curation.

V has 3 bases trimmed and J has 8 bases trimmed; junction bases matching no gene number 17. According to the germline V gene, CDR1 reads SGHDT and CDR2 reads YYEEEE. The CDR3 has 17 amino acids, counting the end cysteine and phenylalanine. Just CDR3 DNA is preserved here, 51 bases in frame from base 1. Whole blood was collected in K2EDTA tubes by collaborating institutions according to the institutions' own protocols. For TCRbeta analysis, collaborators shipped samples as frozen whole blood, isolated PBMCs, or DNA extracted from either of those sample types. The V and J genes are TRBV5-6 and TRBJ2-1; TRBD2 lines up with 7 middle nucleotides. This clonotype was sampled from a woman between 18 and 29 years old with acute or convalescent COVID-19. The sequencing sample was made of peripheral blood. The CDR3 protein is CASSSNLAGVQDYEQFF. The nucleotide sequence reads TGTGCCAGCAGCTCCAATCTGGCGGGAGTGCAAGACTATGAGCAGTTCTTC.